This TCR beta chain was sequenced in a study of T cells in Graves' hyperthyroidism and ophthalmopathy. Template material for amplifying TCR beta CDR3 regions consisted of RNA transcripts. A first-round RT-PCR of the TCR CDR3 used the HTBI primer set. In TCRdb, the multiplex PCR reads were re-called with MiXCR into one record per CDR3 protein. The data contain roughly 300,000 distinct CDR3 sequences, around 20% of them singletons. There are many counts of this clonotype. The germline V gene has CDR1 SEHNR and CDR2 FQNEAQ (reference sequence). The CDR3 is made up of 15 amino acids. With V trimmed by 5 bases and J by 6 bases, 8 bases remained unmatched.

This rearrangement joins TRBV7-9 to TRBJ2-1, with TRBD1 matching 9 bases. The specimen sequenced was blood. The receptor was isolated from a woman in her forties or fifties with Graves' hyperthyroidism. The CDR3 loop reads CASSPGTGKVNEQFF. CDR3 DNA: TGTGCCAGCAGCCCCGGGACAGGGAAGGTCAATGAGCAGTTCTTC.